Only a few counts were recorded for the clone carrying this TCR beta chain. Its antigen is undetermined. Each cDNA molecule carried a unique molecular identifier. TCRdb passed the 5' RACE reads through MiXCR, listing each CDR3 protein once. This table has more than 90,000 distinct CDR3 sequences, 11% appearing once. This sample was included in a study of early T cells in non-severe SARS-CoV-2 infection. About the study: It was bulk RNA from unsorted whole blood that was sequenced, and the chains were unpaired.

Notes on the study in general: Anti-spike CD8 responses were favored by VDJdb matching, which missed private and CD4 specificities.

What was sequenced was whole blood. This clonotype was obtained from an adult who was a healthcare worker with PCR-confirmed SARS-CoV-2 infection or an uninfected control (not recorded which).

The CDR3 loop reads CTSSHLGQSTNYGYTF. As DNA, the CDR3 is TGCACCAGCAGCCACTTAGGACAGTCGACTAACTATGGCTACACCTTC. The V gene is TRBV1, the J gene TRBJ1-2; the D call in the table, TRBD1, was not verified against the DNA. TRBV1 is flagged as a pseudogene. The CDR3 spans 16 residues.